The next 12 T cell receptor beta chains were all read from a single sample in a study of T cell responses to AZD1222 COVID-19 vaccine. Data came from immunoSEQ multiplex PCR; TCRdb stores just in-frame clones and leaves some out. Among around 160,000 clones, approximately 90% were seen once, and the ten largest hold approximately 3%. The starting material was peripheral blood, obtained on day 0 of MenACWY control vaccination. The source is an adult in good health.

This chain uses TRBV6-5 with TRBJ1-1; a possible D gene is TRBD1 (5 bases). Germline V CDR1 and CDR2: MNHEY, SVGAGI. The CDR3 extends over 15 amino acids. Trimming cost V 2 bases and J 4 bases, with 14 bases left between them. CDR3 loop: CASSYEPGLGTEAFF. The CDR3, as DNA: TGTGCCAGCAGTTACGAACCGGGACTAGGCACTGAAGCTTTCTTT.

This rearrangement joins TRBV9 to TRBJ1-2; 7 bases are shared with TRBD1. This CDR3 region has 14 residues. The germline gives CDR1 SGDLS, CDR2 YYNGEE. Germline trimming cut 4 bases from V and 1 base from J; bases unmatched to any gene: 4. This chain's CDR3 is CASSPWDSNYGYTF. CDR3 nucleotide sequence: TGTGCCAGCAGCCCTTGGGACAGTAACTATGGCTACACCTTC. Filled out from reference TRBV9 and TRBJ1-2, the complete variable domain reads DSGVTQTPKHLITATGQRVTLRCSPRSGDLSVYWYQQSLDQGLQFLIQYYNGEERAKGNILERFSAQQFPDLHSELNLSSLELGDSALYFCASSPWDSNYGYTFGSGTRLTVV.

V usage is TRBV6-5 and J usage is TRBJ2-2, with D uncertain. Germline CDR1 MNHEY, CDR2 SVGAGI. The CDR3 loop spans 14 amino acids. The ends were cut back, 2 bases at V and 4 bases at J, with 8 bases in the middle. The CDR3 DNA reads TGTGCCAGCAGTTACGACCGGAGCACCGGGGAGCTGTTTTTT. Amino acid sequence: CASSYDRSTGELFF.

This chain uses TRBV11-2 with TRBJ2-1; D is possibly TRBD1 or TRBD2 (5 bases each). The length of the CDR3 is 15 residues. Looked up from germline, CDR1 is SGHAT and CDR2 is FQNNGV. Trimming took 5 bases from V and 4 from J, leaving 15 bases between them. CDR3 region: CASSRDRLSYNEQFF. The CDR3 coding sequence is TGTGCCAGCAGCCGGGACCGATTGTCTTACAATGAGCAGTTCTTC.

The CDR3 is CASSVGAGGELFF. CDR3 in DNA: TGTGCCAGCAGCGTAGGTGCGGGCGGGGAGCTGTTTTTT. V and J are TRBV9 and TRBJ2-2; D might be TRBD2 (5 bases). The CDR3 spans 13 residues. Germline V lookup: CDR1 SGDLS, CDR2 YYNGEE. The V and J ends lost 0 bases and 7 bases respectively, with 7 bases between them.

As DNA, the CDR3 is TGTGCCAGCTCACCAAGAGGGGGCCGCTCTGGAAACACCATATATTTT. As protein: CASSPRGGRSGNTIYF. The rearrangement uses TRBV18 and TRBJ1-3; the match to TRBD1 covers 7 bases. The junction had 4 bases not matched to a gene; V was cut back by 2 bases and J by 0 bases. The CDR3 has 16 residues. The V gene's germline CDR1 is KGHSH and CDR2 LQKENI.

The rearrangement links TRBV12-3 or TRBV12-4 to TRBJ2-4; D unresolved. The length of the CDR3 is 13 residues. V was pared by 1 base and J by 12 bases, with 13 bases between. DNA for the CDR3: TGTGCCAGCAGTTTAGGAGGTATGGGAACTCAGTACTTC. It is translated as CASSLGGMGTQYF.

V gene TRBV28 combines with J gene TRBJ2-7; D possibly corresponds to TRBD1 (6 bases). With 0 bases removed from V and 2 bases from J, the gap between germline ends came to 11 bases. The germline CDR1 and CDR2 sequences are MDHEN and SYDVKM. This CDR3 region has 15 residues. CDR3 amino acids: CASSLWGAGTYEQYF. CDR3 nucleotides: TGTGCCAGCAGTTTATGGGGGGCAGGGACCTACGAGCAGTACTTC. The full variable domain, completed using reference TRBV28 and TRBJ2-7, is DVKVTQSSRYLVKRTGEKVFLECVQDMDHENMFWYRQDPGLGLRLIYFSYDVKMKEKGDIPEGYSVSREKKERFSLILESASTNQTSMYLCASSLWGAGTYEQYFGPGTRLTVT.

J is TRBJ2-3 and V is TRBV20-1, with D tentatively TRBD2 (5 bases). Germline lookup yields CDR1 DFQATT and CDR2 SNEGSKA (reference sequence). The CDR3 runs to 14 residues. The V and J ends lost 3 bases and 1 base respectively, with 11 bases between them. CDR3 sequence reads: CSASWAGGTDTQYF. The CDR3 DNA sequence: TGCAGTGCTAGTTGGGCGGGCGGCACAGATACGCAGTATTTT.

The table lists this clone with a few counts. This sequence joins TRBV4-1 and TRBJ1-2; D ambiguous. The V end was cut by 0 bases, the J end by 5 bases, with 10 bases between. Germline V gene sequence: CDR1 MGHRA, CDR2 YSYEKL. CDR3 length: 14 amino acids. CDR3 coding DNA: TGCGCCAGCAGCCAAGAGACCGGTCCTTATGGCTACACCTTC. Its protein product is CASSQETGPYGYTF.

The chain has TRBV7-6 and TRBJ1-1; the D is unclear. CDR3 length equals 11 residues. CDR1 is SGHVS and CDR2 is FNYEAQ in the germline V gene. V shed 0 bases and J shed 11 bases, with 7 bases lying between them. CDR3 residues: CASSLAPGAFF. The CDR3 DNA is TGTGCCAGCAGCTTAGCCCCGGGGGCTTTCTTT.

J is TRBJ1-5 and V is TRBV6-1, with 8 bases that match TRBD1. V gave up 3 bases and J gave up 7 bases; unmatched junction bases: 5. The CDR3 is 14 amino acids. From germline, CDR1 is MNHNS and CDR2 SASEGT. CDR3 sequence reads: CASSEGDRYQPQHF. DNA of the CDR3: TGTGCCAGCAGTGAGGGGGACAGGTACCAGCCCCAGCATTTT.